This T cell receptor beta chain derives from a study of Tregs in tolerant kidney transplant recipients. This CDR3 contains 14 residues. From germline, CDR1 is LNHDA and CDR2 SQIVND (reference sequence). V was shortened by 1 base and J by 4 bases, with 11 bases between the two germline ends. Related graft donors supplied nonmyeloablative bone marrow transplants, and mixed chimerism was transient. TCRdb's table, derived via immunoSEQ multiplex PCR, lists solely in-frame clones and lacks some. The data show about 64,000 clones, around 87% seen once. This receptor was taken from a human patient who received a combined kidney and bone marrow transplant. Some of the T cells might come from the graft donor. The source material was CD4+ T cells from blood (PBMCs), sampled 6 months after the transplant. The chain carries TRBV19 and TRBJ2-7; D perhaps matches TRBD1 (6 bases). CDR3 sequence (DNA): TGTGCCAGTAGTATAGTGAACAGGGAATACGAGCAGTACTTC. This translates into CASSIVNREYEQYF.